A single T cell receptor (beta chain) is shown here with its context. This sample was taken from a study of blood T cell repertoires in COVID-19. Looking at the study overall: The samples span acute and convalescent COVID-19 from the United States, Italy and Spain. PBMCs, B-cell-depleted T cells, or T cells provided the cDNA or gDNA that made up the material.

Recruited during active infection, patients (from Seattle) were subsequently followed longitudinally. In the study's own analysis: Reference gene primer amplification yielded estimated nucleated cell counts. Clones were read by immunoSEQ multiplex PCR, and TCRdb kept only the in-frame ones, dropping some. V and J calls and clone size are as listed in that table; D and trimming were resolved from the DNA. The table lists about 240,000 clones, roughly 91% of them singletons. The V and J ends lost 7 bases and 5 bases, in that order; junction bases with no gene match: 8. Germline values: CDR1 SNHLY, CDR2 FYNNEI. The CDR3 length is 14 residues.

The V gene is TRBV2, the J gene TRBJ2-1; TRBD1 matches 7 bases. The source of this sequence is a young man with COVID-19, enrolled during active disease. Sequenced material: peripheral blood. The CDR3 sequence is CASKGAYGDNEQFF. CDR3 bases: TGTGCCAGCAAGGGGGCATACGGTGACAATGAGCAGTTCTTC.